One sample yielded the 22 T cell receptor beta chains listed below, sequenced in a study of OX40 agonist ivuxolimab in advanced cancers. Profiled with immunoSEQ multiplex PCR; TCRdb holds only in-frame clones, not every one. The sample has fewer than 55,000 clones, approximately 80% seen once. The specimen comprised CD4+ or CD8+ T cells sorted from blood, sampled in a trial of the OX40 agonist ivuxolimab. The receptors originated from an adult with an advanced solid tumor such as melanoma, head and neck, liver or kidney cancer.

This chain connects TRBV6-6 to TRBJ2-7, with a weak D call TRBD2 (6 bases). CDR1 is MNHNY, CDR2 SVGAGI, per germline (reference sequence). The germline V and J ends were trimmed by 7 bases and 2 bases, with 21 bases remaining between them. The CDR3 extends over 16 amino acids. The CDR3 reads CASTLSGSARPYEQYF. The DNA for the CDR3 is TGTGCCAGCACCCTTAGCGGCAGCGCTAGGCCCTACGAGCAGTACTTC.

The table lists this clone with a count of one. The chain uses TRBV29-1 and TRBJ2-3; 11 bases match TRBD2. This CDR3 spans 13 amino acids. The junction had 4 bases not matched to a gene; V was cut back by 7 bases and J by 4 bases. Germline-derived CDR1 and CDR2 are SQVTM and ANQGSEA. The CDR3 here is CSARTSGSDTQYF. For the CDR3, the DNA is TGCAGCGCGCGGACTAGCGGGTCAGATACGCAGTATTTT.

V and J are TRBV11-2 and TRBJ1-1; D unclear. From germline, CDR1 is SGHAT and CDR2 FQNNGV. The CDR3 is made up of 14 amino acids. Trimming took off 4 bases at V and 1 base at J, with 10 bases between the two ends. The CDR3 bases are TGTGCCAGCAGCTCAGTCCGGGAGAACACTGAAGCTTTCTTT. The encoded protein is CASSSVRENTEAFF.

This rearrangement joins TRBV28 to TRBJ1-4; a possible D gene is TRBD1 (5 bases). V was shortened by 5 bases and J by 7 bases, with 14 bases between the two germline ends. Looked up from germline, CDR1 is MDHEN and CDR2 is SYDVKM. This CDR3 is 14 amino acids long. CDR3 nucleotide sequence: TGTGCCAGCAGTCCGCCTGGGACCGTTGAAAAACTGTTTTTT. Its protein product is CASSPPGTVEKLFF.

The chain is built from TRBV5-6 and TRBJ1-5, with D maybe TRBD1 (6 bases). Trimming pared 2 bases from V and 2 bases from J, leaving 17 bases between. This CDR3 comprises 17 residues. Germline values: CDR1 SGHDT, CDR2 YYEEEE. The CDR3 DNA sequence: TGTGCCAGCAGCTTCGGCAGGGGCGAAATCCGCAATCAGCCCCAGCATTTT. Translating gives CASSFGRGEIRNQPQHF.

This clone has just one count. DNA for the CDR3: TGTGCCAGCAGCGAACCTCGGGCGGGGGCTCCGGAGACCCAGTACTTC. It is translated as CASSEPRAGAPETQYF. This chain connects TRBV28 to TRBJ2-5, with D possibly being TRBD2 (7 bases). Trimming pared 6 bases from V and 5 bases from J, leaving 22 bases between. CDR1 and CDR2 (germline): MDHEN, SYDVKM. This CDR3 contains 16 residues.

Only a few counts were recorded for this clone. This rearrangement joins TRBV27 to TRBJ1-1, with 8 nucleotides matching TRBD1. CDR1 and CDR2 from the germline V gene are MNHEY and SMNVEV (reference sequence). The CDR3 is 14 amino acids. The J segment lost 5 bases and the V segment lost 5 bases, leaving 7 bases of the junction unmatched. CDR3 sequence (DNA): TGTGCCAGCAGTCTCGGACAGGGTGAGACTGAAGCTTTCTTT. Translation gives CASSLGQGETEAFF.

The gene calls are TRBV5-4 and TRBJ2-7; D gene ambiguous. The CDR3 covers 13 residues. V was trimmed by 4 bases and J by 2 bases, leaving 10 bases between them. Germline V lookup: CDR1 SGHNT, CDR2 YYREEE (reference sequence). As DNA, the CDR3 is TGTGCCAGCAGCCCGGCTGGTGCCTACGAGCAGTACTTC. It is translated as CASSPAGAYEQYF.

This clone is labeled as medium-sized. V usage is TRBV11-2 and J usage is TRBJ2-5; 7 nucleotides match TRBD1. The CDR3 totals 16 residues. CDR1 and CDR2 from the germline V gene are SGHAT and FQNNGV. Germline trimming cut 5 bases from V and 5 bases from J; bases unmatched to any gene: 14. The CDR3 spells CASSQIRDRSTETQYF. CDR3 sequence (DNA): TGTGCCAGCAGCCAAATACGGGACAGAAGTACGGAGACCCAGTACTTC.

This clone was counted between two and nine times. This chain links TRBV5-1 with TRBJ2-5; no reliable D call. With 7 bases removed from V and 5 bases from J, the gap between germline ends came to 9 bases. Germline CDR1 is SGHRS and CDR2 is YFSETQ. The CDR3 contains 11 residues. The CDR3 sequence is CASGPEETQYF. The CDR3 DNA is TGCGCCAGCGGACCGGAGGAGACCCAGTACTTC.

CDR3 in amino acids: CASPRTFLAKNIQYF. The CDR3 DNA follows: TGTGCCAGCCCGCGGACATTTCTAGCCAAAAACATTCAGTACTTC. V is TRBV6-1 and J is TRBJ2-4; possibly TRBD1 for D (5 bases). V dropped 8 bases and J dropped 0 bases, with 14 bases sitting between them. CDR3 length: 15 residues. Germline V CDR1 and CDR2: MNHNS, SASEGT.

This chain links TRBV2 with TRBJ2-1, with D possibly matching TRBD1 (5 bases). Trimming pared 9 bases from V and 0 bases from J, leaving 12 bases between. The CDR3 is 14 amino acids. Germline values: CDR1 SNHLY, CDR2 FYNNEI. CDR3 coding DNA: TGTGCCAGTTTGTATGACAGCTCCTACAATGAGCAGTTCTTC. It yields the protein CASLYDSSYNEQFF.

This clone was counted a few times. The chain joins TRBV12-5 to TRBJ1-4, with TRBD1 matching over 9 bases. The V segment lost 1 base and the J segment 7 bases; nucleotides outside the gene matches: 4. Germline V gene lookup returns CDR1 LGHNT and CDR2 FRNRAP. This CDR3 contains 15 residues. Here the CDR3 reads CASGLGGQGSEKLFF. The CDR3, as DNA: TGTGCTAGTGGTTTGGGAGGACAGGGGTCTGAAAAACTGTTTTTT.

J is TRBJ1-5 and V is TRBV7-9, with no clear D. CDR3 length: 17 amino acids. V was pared by 5 bases and J by 4 bases, with 21 bases between. The germline CDR1 and CDR2 sequences are SEHNR and FQNEAQ (reference sequence). The DNA of the CDR3 is TGTGCCAGCAGCCAACCCCGGGGTGGTGACCCAAATCAGCCCCAGCATTTT. This codes for CASSQPRGGDPNQPQHF.

The chain combines TRBV6-1 with TRBJ2-3; possibly TRBD1 or TRBD2 for D (5 bases each). Germline V lookup: CDR1 MNHNS, CDR2 SASEGT. The CDR3 contains 14 residues. Trimming left V 9 bases short and J 3 bases short, with 16 bases between. The DNA of the CDR3 is TGTGCCAGTGTGTCCGGGGCGTTTACAGATACGCAGTATTTT. Its protein is CASVSGAFTDTQYF.

The chain couples TRBV19 to TRBJ2-7; the D is unclear. Trimming shortened V by 1 base and J by 0 bases, and 16 bases separated the two germline ends. Germline-derived CDR1 and CDR2 are LNHDA and SQIVND (reference sequence). The CDR3 contains 17 residues. CDR3 in DNA: TGTGCCAGTAGTATAGGCCGGTGGCCGACCAGCTCCTACGAGCAGTACTTC. This codes for CASSIGRWPTSSYEQYF.

This clone has more than one count but fewer than ten. The V call is TRBV4-1, the J call TRBJ1-2; 8 nucleotides line up with TRBD1. J was trimmed by 6 bases and V by 2 bases; bases with no gene match: 5. This CDR3 is built from 14 residues. Looked up from germline, CDR1 is MGHRA and CDR2 is YSYEKL. The CDR3 DNA reads as TGCGCCAGCAGCCAACCCGGACAGGGAAATGGCTACACCTTC. Residues: CASSQPGQGNGYTF.

This clone occurred a few times. The chain uses TRBV7-9 and TRBJ1-1; 8 bases match TRBD1. J was trimmed by 3 bases and V by 3 bases; bases with no gene match: 0. The germline gives CDR1 SEHNR, CDR2 FQNEAQ (reference sequence). The CDR3 is 13 amino acids. CDR3 sequence (DNA): TGTGCCAGCAGCTTGGACAGGGACACTGAAGCTTTCTTT. This encodes CASSLDRDTEAFF.

J is TRBJ1-4 and V is TRBV10-2, with TRBD1 identical over 8 bases. CDR3 length: 15 residues. CDR1 is WSHSY and CDR2 is SAAADI in the germline V gene. V was pared by 7 bases and J by 7 bases, with 11 bases of the junction left unmatched. CDR3 bases: TGCGCCAGCAAGACCTCGACAGGGGAGGGTGAAAAACTGTTTTTT. Translated: CASKTSTGEGEKLFF.

V and J are TRBV20-1 and TRBJ1-1; D unresolved. Trimming shortened V by 6 bases and J by 6 bases, and 11 bases separated the two germline ends. The CDR3 has 11 amino acids. Germline V gene sequence: CDR1 DFQATT, CDR2 SNEGSKA (reference sequence). The CDR3 nucleotides are TGCAGTGCCCCTCGACTAGCTGAAGCTTTCTTT. This sequence encodes CSAPRLAEAFF.

The chain's CDR3 is CASSLGGLVNSYEQYF. CDR3 nucleotides: TGTGCCAGCAGCTTAGGGGGACTAGTCAACTCCTACGAGCAGTACTTC. The V gene is TRBV7-6, the J gene TRBJ2-7; 8 nucleotides agree with TRBD2. Looked up from germline, CDR1 is SGHVS and CDR2 is FNYEAQ. The CDR3 has 16 amino acids. J was trimmed by 0 bases and V by 1 base; bases with no gene match: 5.

This clone showed up just a few times. This sequence joins TRBV2 and TRBJ1-6, with D maybe TRBD1 (5 bases). The CDR3 consists of 12 residues. V lost 6 bases to trimming and J lost 7 bases, with 7 bases between them. Germline CDR1 SNHLY, CDR2 FYNNEI. This chain's CDR3 is CASSSGNSPLHF. CDR3 coding DNA: TGTGCCAGCAGCTCAGGGAATTCACCCCTCCACTTT. The variable domain in full, with the rest retrieved from reference TRBV2 and TRBJ1-6, is EPEVTQTPSHQVTQMGQEVILRCVPISNHLYFYWYRQILGQKVEFLVSFYNNEISEKSEIFDDQFSVERPDGSNFTLKIRSTKLEDSAMYFCASSSGNSPLHFGNGTRLTVT.